The present entry profiles one T cell receptor (beta chain) with its context. Germline-derived CDR1 and CDR2 are DFQATT and SNEGSKA (reference sequence). The CDR3 contains 11 residues. TCRdb recomputed calls from the RT-PCR reads with MiXCR, one row per CDR3 protein. The repertoire consists of 550,000 to 750,000 distinct CDR3 sequences, with 13% to 15% occurring once and the leading ten covering 3.6%. This TCR derives from a female donor in good health, serving as a healthy control. V gene TRBV20-1 combines with J gene TRBJ2-1; maybe TRBD2 (7 bases). The sequenced sample consisted of memory CD4+ T cells from blood. The CDR3 sequence is CTGGGSYEQFF. CDR3 sequence (DNA): TGCACCGGGGGCGGGAGCTATGAGCAGTTCTTC.